One sample yielded the 32 T cell receptor beta chains listed below, sequenced in a study of graft-versus-host responses after intestinal transplantation. Time point reported: postoperative day 105 after intestinal transplantation (dayNNNN = postoperative day). Assay: immunoSEQ multiplex PCR; the TCRdb copy retains only in-frame clones and omits some. The sample gives over 9,000 clones, roughly nine tenths of which show up once; about 3.4% is in the top ten. Sequenced here: PBMCs, sampled 105 days after intestinal transplantation. The receptors were sampled from a human patient who received an intestinal transplant, so some T cells may come from the graft donor.

This rearrangement joins TRBV10-2 to TRBJ1-1; D may be TRBD1 (5 bases). V was cut by 0 bases and J by 9 bases, with 11 bases left in between. The CDR3 consists of 13 residues. Germline assignment: CDR1 WSHSY and CDR2 SAAADI. This CDR3 reads CASSESVGTQAFF. In nucleotides, the CDR3 is TGCGCCAGCAGTGAGTCCGTTGGGACCCAAGCTTTCTTT.

The rearrangement uses TRBV7-6 and TRBJ2-1; D perhaps matches TRBD2 (6 bases). V was pared by 7 bases and J by 11 bases, with 15 bases between. Germline values: CDR1 SGHVS, CDR2 FNYEAQ. The CDR3 totals 12 residues. CDR3 nucleotides: TGTGCCAGCACCCTGGGAGGTGCACAGCAGTTCTTC. It codes for CASTLGGAQQFF.

This chain joins TRBV27 and TRBJ2-5, with 8 bases that match TRBD2. CDR1 MNHEY and CDR2 SMNVEV come from the germline V gene (reference sequence). V lost 2 bases to trimming and J lost 4 bases; unmatched junction nucleotides: 9. CDR3 length equals 16 residues. The CDR3 coding sequence is TGTGCCAGCAGTTTAACCCCGGGACTAGTGAGAGAGACCCAGTACTTC. Its translation is CASSLTPGLVRETQYF.

The chain has TRBV27 and TRBJ2-7; D remains ambiguous. The CDR3 consists of 13 residues. V was trimmed by 4 bases and J by 0 bases, leaving 7 bases between them. Germline CDR1 is MNHEY and CDR2 is SMNVEV (reference sequence). CDR3: CASSSLDSYEQYF. The CDR3 bases are TGTGCCAGCAGTTCCCTCGACTCCTACGAGCAGTACTTC.

V is TRBV5-1 and J is TRBJ2-3; D ambiguous. This CDR3 region has 14 residues. The germline gives CDR1 SGHRS, CDR2 YFSETQ. V gave up 0 bases and J gave up 2 bases, with 7 bases separating them. DNA of the CDR3: TGCGCCAGCAGCTTGGAATCAATCACAGATACGCAGTATTTT. As protein: CASSLESITDTQYF.

The chain is built from TRBV9 and TRBJ2-7; TRBD2 agrees at 8 bases. CDR1 and CDR2 (germline): SGDLS, YYNGEE. The CDR3 runs to 13 residues. The junction had 8 bases not matched to a gene; V was cut back by 9 bases and J by 3 bases. CDR3 coding DNA: TGTGCCAAGTCCGGGGGACTAGACTACGAGCAGTACTTC. As protein: CAKSGGLDYEQYF.

The J gene is TRBJ2-2, the V gene TRBV2, with a weak D call TRBD1 (6 bases). Germline CDR1 SNHLY, CDR2 FYNNEI. V was pared by 4 bases and J by 1 base, with 10 bases between. The CDR3 contains 15 residues. The CDR3 here is CASSAGTKNTGELFF. The CDR3 DNA is TGTGCCAGCAGTGCGGGGACAAAGAACACCGGGGAGCTGTTTTTT. Based on the CDR3 plus reference TRBV2 and TRBJ2-2, the full variable domain is EPEVTQTPSHQVTQMGQEVILRCVPISNHLYFYWYRQILGQKVEFLVSFYNNEISEKSEIFDDQFSVERPDGSNFTLKIRSTKLEDSAMYFCASSAGTKNTGELFFGEGSRLTVL.

The chain links TRBV13 to TRBJ2-2; tentatively, D is TRBD1 or TRBD2 (5 bases each). V lost 2 bases and J lost 6, with 7 bases in between. Germline lookup yields CDR1 PRHDT and CDR2 FYEKMQ (reference sequence). This CDR3 has 13 amino acids. CDR3 sequence reads: CASSLWGSGELFF. The CDR3 DNA reads TGTGCCAGCAGCTTATGGGGGTCCGGGGAGCTGTTTTTT.

This clone was detected only a few times. The CDR3 loop is CASIRPASAYEQYF. The DNA of the CDR3 is TGTGCCAGCATCCGTCCGGCTAGCGCCTACGAGCAGTACTTC. The chain carries TRBV2 and TRBJ2-7; tentative D call: TRBD2 (6 bases). Germline V gene lookup returns CDR1 SNHLY and CDR2 FYNNEI. This CDR3 is built from 14 residues. V shed 7 bases and J shed 2 bases, with 15 bases lying between them. Complete variable domain (other parts from reference TRBV2 and TRBJ2-7): EPEVTQTPSHQVTQMGQEVILRCVPISNHLYFYWYRQILGQKVEFLVSFYNNEISEKSEIFDDQFSVERPDGSNFTLKIRSTKLEDSAMYFCASIRPASAYEQYFGPGTRLTVT.

The chain is built from TRBV27 and TRBJ2-6; D is uncertain. This CDR3 has 13 residues. The germline gives CDR1 MNHEY, CDR2 SMNVEV (reference sequence). V lost 6 bases and J lost 0, with 3 bases in between. CDR3: CASSRSGANVLTF. CDR3 in DNA: TGTGCCAGCAGCCGCTCTGGGGCCAACGTCCTGACTTTC.

The chain carries TRBV16 and TRBJ2-2; 14 nucleotides match TRBD2. This CDR3 is built from 17 residues. The V gene's germline CDR1 is KGHSY and CDR2 FQNENV. V shed 4 bases and J 3 bases; nucleotides not matched to a gene: 4. CDR3 DNA sequence: TGTGCCAGCAGCCCCGGACTAGCGGGAGGTTACACCGGGGAGCTGTTTTTT. Amino acid sequence: CASSPGLAGGYTGELFF.

The chain joins TRBV18 to TRBJ2-7; TRBD1 matches 8 bases. The CDR3 extends over 13 amino acids. The V and J ends lost 0 bases and 5 bases, in that order; junction bases with no gene match: 0. Germline CDR1 reads KGHSH; CDR2 reads LQKENI. The CDR3 is CASSPPDRDEQYF. The CDR3 DNA reads as TGTGCCAGCTCACCACCGGACAGGGACGAGCAGTACTTC.

V is TRBV2 and J is TRBJ1-5; unclear D gene. The length of the CDR3 is 11 residues. V dropped 6 bases and J dropped 4 bases, with 4 bases sitting between them. Germline CDR1 is SNHLY and CDR2 is FYNNEI. The CDR3 nucleotides are TGTGCCAGCAGACTTAATCAGCCCCAGCATTTT. Its protein is CASRLNQPQHF.

The V call is TRBV7-6, the J call TRBJ2-1; weak D call: TRBD1 (6 bases). This CDR3 is built from 14 residues. Trimming stripped 5 bases from V and 14 bases from J, with 22 bases between. The germline gives CDR1 SGHVS, CDR2 FNYEAQ. CDR3 DNA sequence: TGTGCCAGCAGCCATCTCGGCCCCGGGACAAGCAAGTTCTTC. The encoded protein is CASSHLGPGTSKFF.

This rearrangement joins TRBV28 to TRBJ2-6; 10 bases are a match to TRBD2. This CDR3 region has 18 residues. Germline V CDR1 and CDR2: MDHEN, SYDVKM. V shed 6 bases and J 1 base; nucleotides not matched to a gene: 9. The CDR3 coding sequence is TGTGCCAGCAGAGGACTAGCGGAGCCCCAATCTGGGGCCAACGTCCTGACTTTC. Translation: CASRGLAEPQSGANVLTF.

The CDR3 bases are TGTGCCAGCAGCTTAGGGGTTTACGAGCAGTACTTC. It specifies CASSLGVYEQYF. This sequence joins TRBV11-3 and TRBJ2-7; D not resolved. CDR3 length: 12 amino acids. Germline V gene data show CDR1 as SGHNT and CDR2 as YENEEA. V was cut by 1 base and J by 4 bases, with 5 bases left in between.

The V gene is TRBV5-4, the J gene TRBJ1-1; no firm D call. CDR1 is SGHNT, CDR2 YYREEE, per germline (reference sequence). The CDR3 contains 12 residues. V lost 0 bases and J lost 6, with 6 bases in between. As DNA, the CDR3 is TGTGCCAGCAGCTTGGGGGAGGCTGAAGCTTTCTTT. The encoded protein is CASSLGEAEAFF.

This chain uses TRBV2 with TRBJ2-7, with TRBD2 matching 10 bases. Germline V lookup: CDR1 SNHLY, CDR2 FYNNEI. J was trimmed by 4 bases and V by 10 bases; bases with no gene match: 10. The CDR3 totals 14 residues. The DNA for the CDR3 is TGTGCCAACAGGGGTGATAGCGGGGGGTACGAGCAGTACTTC. It translates to CANRGDSGGYEQYF.

The genes are TRBV9 and TRBJ1-2, with TRBD1 matching 8 bases. Losses at the gene ends were 3 bases for V and 4 bases for J; bases not matched to a gene: 5. Germline CDR1 reads SGDLS; CDR2 reads YYNGEE. The CDR3 covers 14 residues. CDR3 nucleotides: TGTGCCAGCAGCGCCCGGACAGGGATCTATGGCTACACCTTC. Translation: CASSARTGIYGYTF. The full variable domain, with the rest looked up from reference TRBV9 and TRBJ1-2, is DSGVTQTPKHLITATGQRVTLRCSPRSGDLSVYWYQQSLDQGLQFLIQYYNGEERAKGNILERFSAQQFPDLHSELNLSSLELGDSALYFCASSARTGIYGYTFGSGTRLTVV.

The rearrangement joins TRBV6-5 to TRBJ1-6, with 8 bases fitting TRBD1. CDR3 length: 14 residues. Germline assignment: CDR1 MNHEY and CDR2 SVGAGI. Losses at the gene ends were 5 bases for V and 7 bases for J; bases not matched to a gene: 4. The CDR3 DNA sequence: TGTGCCAGCAGTGCCGGGACAGGCAATTCACCCCTCCACTTT. Protein: CASSAGTGNSPLHF.

This clone was detected a few times. The chain recombines TRBV2 with TRBJ1-6; the match to TRBD1 covers 7 bases. Germline CDR1 SNHLY, CDR2 FYNNEI. This CDR3 comprises 18 residues. Trimming cost V 4 bases and J 0 bases; bases outside gene matches: 9. In DNA form, the CDR3 reads TGTGCCAGCAGTGGTCCGACAGGGCAGAGCTCCTATAATTCACCCCTCCACTTT. Translated: CASSGPTGQSSYNSPLHF.

V usage is TRBV14 and J usage is TRBJ2-1; no clear D gene. This CDR3 comprises 12 residues. V dropped 6 bases and J dropped 0 bases, with 3 bases sitting between them. CDR1 SGHDN and CDR2 FVKESK come from the germline V gene. DNA of the CDR3: TGTGCCAGCAGTACCTCCTACAATGAGCAGTTCTTC. Protein product: CASSTSYNEQFF.

V and J are TRBV12-5 and TRBJ1-1; 12 bases fit TRBD1. This CDR3 spans 18 amino acids. Germline V gene lookup returns CDR1 LGHNT and CDR2 FRNRAP. The junction had 15 bases not matched to a gene; V was cut back by 6 bases and J by 4 bases. In DNA form, the CDR3 reads TGTGCTAGTGGGCCTCAACCGGGACAGGGGGCGCGGGGCACTGAAGCTTTCTTT. It translates to CASGPQPGQGARGTEAFF. Based on the CDR3 plus reference TRBV12-5 and TRBJ1-1, the full variable domain is DARVTQTPRHKVTEMGQEVTMRCQPILGHNTVFWYRQTMMQGLELLAYFRNRAPLDDSGMPKDRFSAEMPDATLATLKIQPSEPRDSAVYFCASGPQPGQGARGTEAFFGQGTRLTVV.

The chain couples TRBV5-6 to TRBJ1-2; a weak D match, TRBD1 (5 bases). Trimming stripped 4 bases from V and 7 bases from J, with 17 bases between. Germline CDR1 is SGHDT and CDR2 is YYEEEE. CDR3 size: 14 residues. In nucleotides, the CDR3 is TGTGCCAGCAGCCCCGCGGGGGGAATAAGTGGCTACACCTTC. As protein: CASSPAGGISGYTF.

The chain is built from TRBV19 and TRBJ1-1; TRBD1 is a possible D gene (5 bases). V shed 3 bases and J shed 1 base, with 12 bases lying between them. This CDR3 has 15 residues. Germline loops: CDR1 LNHDA, CDR2 SQIVND (reference sequence). Here the CDR3 DNA reads TGTGCCAGTAGTATGATTTTTGGACAGAACACTGAAGCTTTCTTT. It codes for CASSMIFGQNTEAFF.

This chain connects TRBV6-1 to TRBJ2-7, with 10 bases fitting TRBD2. Germline values: CDR1 MNHNS, CDR2 SASEGT. Losses at the gene ends were 1 base for V and 2 bases for J; bases not matched to a gene: 5. The length of the CDR3 is 16 residues. As DNA, the CDR3 is TGTGCCAGCAGTGAAGAAGGACTAGCGGTTCCCTACGAGCAGTACTTC. This encodes CASSEEGLAVPYEQYF.

The CDR3 nucleotides are TGTGCCACCAAAGCGGGGTTCGCGAACACCGGGGAGCTGTTTTTT. It codes for CATKAGFANTGELFF. The V call is TRBV6-5, the J call TRBJ2-2; 7 bases fit TRBD2. Trimming removed 10 bases from V and 0 bases from J; junction bases left unmatched: 8. Germline CDR1 reads MNHEY; CDR2 reads SVGAGI. This CDR3 contains 15 residues.

J is TRBJ2-7 and V is TRBV11-2; a weak D match, TRBD1 (6 bases). Trimming took 5 bases from V and 0 from J, leaving 26 bases between them. CDR1 is SGHAT and CDR2 is FQNNGV in the germline V gene. The CDR3 sequence is 19 residues long. This CDR3 is CASSPLRVGSRGSSYEQYF. CDR3 in DNA: TGTGCCAGCAGCCCTCTCCGGGTCGGTTCGAGGGGGAGCTCCTACGAGCAGTACTTC.

As regards this clone: Other nucleotide sequences from this sample produce the same CDR3. This chain links TRBV11-1 with TRBJ2-6, with no clear D. Germline V gene sequence: CDR1 SGHAT, CDR2 FQDESV (reference sequence). V lost 6 bases, J lost 1 base, and 4 bases lay in between. The CDR3 is 13 residues long. CDR3 loop: CASRGSGANVLTF. The CDR3 nucleotides are TGTGCCAGCAGGGGATCTGGGGCCAACGTCCTGACTTTC.

The chain couples TRBV5-6 to TRBJ1-1; D may be TRBD1 (6 bases). CDR3 length: 15 residues. Trimming stripped 4 bases from V and 1 base from J, with 14 bases between. The germline gives CDR1 SGHDT, CDR2 YYEEEE. The CDR3 sequence is CASSPVGGRNTEAFF. CDR3 sequence (DNA): TGTGCCAGCAGCCCCGTAGGGGGACGGAACACTGAAGCTTTCTTT.

V is TRBV5-1 and J is TRBJ1-1; 7 positions match TRBD1. CDR1 and CDR2 from the germline V gene are SGHRS and YFSETQ. The CDR3 runs 13 residues. V was clipped by 6 bases and J by 1 base; unmatched bases: 3. DNA of the CDR3: TGCGCCAGCACCGGACAGGAGAACACTGAAGCTTTCTTT. It translates to CASTGQENTEAFF.

CDR3 bases: TGTGCCACCAGCAGCCTTCGGACAGCCCTCCAAGAGACCCAGTACTTC. Translated, it gives CATSSLRTALQETQYF. The chain uses TRBV15 and TRBJ2-5; maybe TRBD1 (6 bases). The length of the CDR3 is 16 residues. Per germline, CDR1 LNHNV and CDR2 YYDKDF (reference sequence). Trimming shortened V by 3 bases and J by 1 base, and 15 bases separated the two germline ends.